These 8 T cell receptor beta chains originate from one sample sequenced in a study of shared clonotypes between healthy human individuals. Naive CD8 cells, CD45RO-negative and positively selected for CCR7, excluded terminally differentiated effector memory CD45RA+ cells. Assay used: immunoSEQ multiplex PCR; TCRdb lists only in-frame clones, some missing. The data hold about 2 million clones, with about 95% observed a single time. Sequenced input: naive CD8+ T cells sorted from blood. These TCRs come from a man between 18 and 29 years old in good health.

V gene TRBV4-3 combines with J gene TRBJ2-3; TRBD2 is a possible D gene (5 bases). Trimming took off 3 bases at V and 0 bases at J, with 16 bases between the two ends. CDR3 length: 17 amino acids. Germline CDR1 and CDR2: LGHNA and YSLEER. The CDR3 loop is CASSHTELAPSTDTQYF. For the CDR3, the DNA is TGCGCCAGCAGCCACACCGAGCTAGCACCTAGCACAGATACGCAGTATTTT.

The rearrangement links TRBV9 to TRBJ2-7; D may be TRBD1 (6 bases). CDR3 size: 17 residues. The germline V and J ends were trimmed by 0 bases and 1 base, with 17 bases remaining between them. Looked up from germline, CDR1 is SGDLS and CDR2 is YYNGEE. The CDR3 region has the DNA TGTGCCAGCAGCGTAGGAGGGGGTGCAGGGGTTTCCTACGAGCAGTACTTC. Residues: CASSVGGGAGVSYEQYF.

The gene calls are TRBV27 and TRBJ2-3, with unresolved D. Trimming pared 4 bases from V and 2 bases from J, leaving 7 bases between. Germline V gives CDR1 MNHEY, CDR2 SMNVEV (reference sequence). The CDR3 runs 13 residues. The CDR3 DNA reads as TGTGCCAGCAGTTACTCTCTCACAGATACGCAGTATTTT. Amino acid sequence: CASSYSLTDTQYF.

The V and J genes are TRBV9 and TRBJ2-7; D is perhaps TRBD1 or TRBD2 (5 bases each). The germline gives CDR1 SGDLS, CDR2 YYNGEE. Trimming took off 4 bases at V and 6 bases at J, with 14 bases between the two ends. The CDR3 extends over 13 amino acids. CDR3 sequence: CASSPPLGTEQYF. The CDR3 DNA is TGTGCCAGCAGCCCCCCCCTAGGGACCGAGCAGTACTTC.

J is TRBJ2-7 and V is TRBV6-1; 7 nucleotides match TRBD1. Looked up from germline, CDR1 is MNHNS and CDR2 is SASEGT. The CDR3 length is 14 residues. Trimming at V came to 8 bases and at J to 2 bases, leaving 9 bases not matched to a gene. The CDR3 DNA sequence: TGTGCCAGCGAGATACAGGGGTTCCCCTACGAGCAGTACTTC. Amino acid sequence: CASEIQGFPYEQYF.

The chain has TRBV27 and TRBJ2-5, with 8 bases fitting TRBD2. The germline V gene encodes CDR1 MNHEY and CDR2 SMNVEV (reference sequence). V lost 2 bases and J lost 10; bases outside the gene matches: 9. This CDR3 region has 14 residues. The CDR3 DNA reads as TGTGCCAGCAGTTTAACCGGGGGGGCCAAAAACCAGTACTTC. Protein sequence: CASSLTGGAKNQYF.

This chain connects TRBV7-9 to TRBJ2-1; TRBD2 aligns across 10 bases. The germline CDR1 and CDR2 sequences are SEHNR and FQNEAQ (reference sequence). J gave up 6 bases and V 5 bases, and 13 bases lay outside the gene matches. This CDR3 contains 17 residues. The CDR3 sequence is CASSQWTSGPLTNEQFF. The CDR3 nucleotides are TGTGCCAGCAGCCAGTGGACTAGCGGACCCCTCACCAATGAGCAGTTCTTC.

CDR3 nucleotides: TGCGCCAGCAGGCCGACAGGGGTTACTGAAGCTTTCTTT. This codes for CASRPTGVTEAFF. J is TRBJ1-1 and V is TRBV5-1; 8 bases align to TRBD1. Germline V CDR1 and CDR2: SGHRS, YFSETQ. The V segment lost 5 bases and the J segment 5 bases; nucleotides outside the gene matches: 5. The CDR3 length is 13 residues.